These T cell receptor beta chains were read from a single sample in a study of cytotoxic CD8 clonotypes in ibrutinib-treated CLL. The repertoire was sequenced with immunoSEQ multiplex PCR; TCRdb's copy has only in-frame clones and lacks some. The repertoire holds approximately 170,000 clones, with about 88% as singletons. The sample in question was PBMCs, obtained at disease progression, from a patient treated with ibrutinib. These receptors came from a human donor with chronic lymphocytic leukemia. Both conserved end residues are part of each CDR3. The D gene is left open where the match is weak.

D gene: TRBD2; J gene: TRBJ2-7; V gene: TRBV9; CDR3 protein: CASSVRAGVLGEQYF
D gene: TRBD1; J gene: TRBJ1-5; V gene: TRBV19; CDR3 protein: CASSNRLTRTGGSNQPQHF
D gene: TRBD2; J gene: TRBJ2-1; V gene: TRBV5-1; CDR3 protein: CASSLTSGRDYNEQFF
D gene: .; J gene: TRBJ1-5; V gene: TRBV7-8; CDR3 protein: CASSLAVGGCNQPQHF
D gene: .; J gene: TRBJ1-1; V gene: TRBV7-3; CDR3 protein: CASSPSSGSPEAFF
D gene: .; J gene: TRBJ2-3; V gene: TRBV10-1; CDR3 protein: CASSEGTTISTDTQYF
D gene: .; J gene: TRBJ2-7; V gene: TRBV6-1; CDR3 protein: CASRGGSYEQYF
D gene: .; J gene: TRBJ1-2; V gene: TRBV5-1; CDR3 protein: CASSPDPPYGYTF
D gene: .; J gene: TRBJ2-2; V gene: TRBV6-5; CDR3 protein: CASSYSNSVTGELFF
D gene: .; J gene: TRBJ2-5; V gene: TRBV28; CDR3 protein: CASSGTQRETQYF
D gene: .; J gene: TRBJ1-3; V gene: TRBV7-6; CDR3 protein: CASSQLTAFSGNTIYF
D gene: .; J gene: TRBJ1-3; V gene: TRBV7-8; CDR3 protein: CASSLLSGFSGNTIYF
D gene: .; J gene: TRBJ2-1; V gene: TRBV18; CDR3 protein: CASSPQGTNEQFF
D gene: .; J gene: TRBJ2-1; V gene: TRBV28; CDR3 protein: CASTDPLGKSYNEQFF
D gene: .; J gene: TRBJ1-2; V gene: TRBV5-3; CDR3 protein: CARSLILGQGGGYTF
D gene: .; J gene: TRBJ2-3; V gene: TRBV29-1; CDR3 protein: CSVDLPRDRDTQYF
D gene: .; J gene: TRBJ1-1; V gene: TRBV6-5; CDR3 protein: CASASGYGTEAFF
D gene: TRBD2; J gene: TRBJ2-1; V gene: TRBV28; CDR3 protein: CASSFLAGGISYNEQFF
D gene: TRBD2; J gene: TRBJ2-1; V gene: TRBV5-1; CDR3 protein: CASSWESGTSGSSFF
D gene: TRBD1; J gene: TRBJ2-1; V gene: TRBV4-1; CDR3 protein: CASSQDRKPGTGFNEQFF
D gene: .; J gene: TRBJ2-3; V gene: TRBV7-3; CDR3 protein: CASSLTSSASTDTQYF
D gene: .; J gene: TRBJ1-5; V gene: TRBV19; CDR3 protein: CASSIRVDSNQPQHF
D gene: TRBD1; J gene: TRBJ1-5; V gene: TRBV28; CDR3 protein: CASGTDNQPQHF
D gene: TRBD1; J gene: TRBJ1-1; V gene: TRBV19; CDR3 protein: CASSIGQGRGTEAFF
D gene: TRBD2; J gene: TRBJ2-3; V gene: TRBV5-4; CDR3 protein: CASSTLGLADLTDTQYF
D gene: TRBD2; J gene: TRBJ2-7; V gene: TRBV4-2; CDR3 protein: CASSQGVGLAGVRRPYEQYF
D gene: TRBD2; J gene: TRBJ2-1; V gene: TRBV5-4; CDR3 protein: CASSFKLGLAGLSSYNEQFF
D gene: .; J gene: TRBJ2-2; V gene: TRBV2; CDR3 protein: CASRKGGTGELFF
D gene: .; J gene: TRBJ2-7; V gene: TRBV5-1; CDR3 protein: CASSLGNRAAYEQYF
D gene: TRBD1; J gene: TRBJ1-1; V gene: TRBV30; CDR3 protein: CAWNPRDSTEAFF
D gene: .; J gene: TRBJ2-5; V gene: TRBV2; CDR3 protein: CASSSGDGTQYF
D gene: .; J gene: TRBJ2-2; V gene: TRBV7-2; CDR3 protein: CASSLNPNTGELFF
D gene: .; J gene: TRBJ1-5; V gene: TRBV2; CDR3 protein: CASMIGYSSNQPQHF
D gene: TRBD1; J gene: TRBJ1-2; V gene: TRBV7-2; CDR3 protein: CASSPGQGRGYTF
D gene: TRBD1; J gene: TRBJ1-1; V gene: TRBV7-3; CDR3 protein: CASSLTLSGQGSNTEAFF
D gene: TRBD1; J gene: TRBJ1-1; V gene: TRBV19; CDR3 protein: CASSIVQGARDGTEAFF
D gene: .; J gene: TRBJ1-5; V gene: TRBV28; CDR3 protein: CASSPSAEGLRNQPQHF
D gene: .; J gene: TRBJ1-3; V gene: TRBV23-1; CDR3 protein: CASSQSRSGAHGNTIYF